The entry below describes one T cell receptor (beta chain). These data belong to a study of T cells in Graves' hyperthyroidism and ophthalmopathy. The investigators amplified TCR beta CDR3 regions from RNA transcripts. HTBI primers drove first-round RT-PCR of the TCR CDR3. TCRdb independently ran MiXCR on the multiplex PCR reads; one entry per CDR3 protein. The top ten hold 8% to 13% of the sample, which has under 400,000 distinct CDR3 sequences, approximately 13% seen once. Germline CDR1 is SEHNR and CDR2 is FQNEAQ (reference sequence). V was cut by 6 bases and J by 6 bases, with 15 bases left in between. The CDR3 totals 14 residues.

The chain recombines TRBV7-9 with TRBJ2-1; no clear D. Sequencing was carried out using blood. This receptor was identified in a woman aged 60-70 years with Graves' hyperthyroidism. The CDR3 protein is CASSSIQDGNEQFF. The CDR3 nucleotides are TGTGCCAGCAGTTCTATCCAGGACGGCAATGAGCAGTTCTTC.